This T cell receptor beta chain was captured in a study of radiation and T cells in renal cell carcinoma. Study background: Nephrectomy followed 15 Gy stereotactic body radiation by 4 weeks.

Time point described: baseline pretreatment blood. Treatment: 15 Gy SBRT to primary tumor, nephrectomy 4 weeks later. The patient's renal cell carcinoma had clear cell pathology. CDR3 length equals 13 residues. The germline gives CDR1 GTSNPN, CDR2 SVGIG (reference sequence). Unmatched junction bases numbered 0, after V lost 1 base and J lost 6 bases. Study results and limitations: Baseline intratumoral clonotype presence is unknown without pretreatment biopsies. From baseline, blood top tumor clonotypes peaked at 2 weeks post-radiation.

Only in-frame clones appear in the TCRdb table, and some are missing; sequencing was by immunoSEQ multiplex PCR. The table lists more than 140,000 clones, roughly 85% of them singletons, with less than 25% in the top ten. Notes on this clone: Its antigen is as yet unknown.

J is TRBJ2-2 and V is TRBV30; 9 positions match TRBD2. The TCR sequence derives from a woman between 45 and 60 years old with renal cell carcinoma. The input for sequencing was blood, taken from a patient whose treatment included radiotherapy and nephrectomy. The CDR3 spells CAWSGGGAGELFF. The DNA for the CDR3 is TGTGCCTGGAGTGGCGGGGGGGCCGGGGAGCTGTTTTTT.